A selection of T cell receptor beta chains follows, all from one sample in a study of blood T cells in healthy people across ages. TCRdb reanalysed the 5' RACE reads using MiXCR and keeps one entry per CDR3 protein. This table holds roughly 2 million distinct CDR3 sequences, roughly 49% found once. Sequenced input: blood. The receptors were sampled from a woman between 40 and 55 years old in good health. CDR3s include the opening cysteine and the closing phenylalanine or tryptophan. Each record gives: CDR3 length, V gene, J gene, clone size, D gene, CDR3 DNA, CDR3 protein. The D gene is left open where the match is weak. Clone size is not always given. Where it is, it says once, few, many or a class for expanded clones.

16	TRBV6-2/TRBV6-3	TRBJ2-7	few	TRBD2	TGTGCCAGCAGACGTCTGGGACTAGCGGGCACTTACGAGCAGTACTTC	CASRRLGLAGTYEQYF
16	TRBV28	TRBJ2-1	-	-	TGTGCCAGCAGTGCGACGACAGGGAGGGAGCACAATGAGCAGTTCTTC	CASSATTGREHNEQFF
14	TRBV5-1	TRBJ1-2	-	-	TGCGCCACCAAGCGGAGCGAAGCTAACTATGGCTACACCTTC	CATKRSEANYGYTF
16	TRBV10-3	TRBJ1-5	few	TRBD1	TGTGCCATCAGTGCCGGGACAGGGGAAAGCAATCAGCCCCAGCATTTT	CAISAGTGESNQPQHF
14	TRBV6-2/TRBV6-3	TRBJ1-1	few	-	TGTGCCAGCCGTATTGACAGCAGGGGCACTGAAGCTTTCTTT	CASRIDSRGTEAFF
16	TRBV9	TRBJ2-3	few	TRBD2	TGTGCCAGCAGCGTGGGGACTAGCCGTTACACAGATACGCAGTATTTT	CASSVGTSRYTDTQYF
16	TRBV9	TRBJ2-3	-	TRBD1	TGTGCCAGCAGCGTAGGCACAGGGGCGAACACAGATACGCAGTATTTT	CASSVGTGANTDTQYF
13	TRBV24-1	TRBJ2-5	few	-	TGTGCCACCAGTGATTTCCCCACAGGGAAGCAGTACTTC	CATSDFPTGKQYF
19	TRBV4-1	TRBJ2-1	few	TRBD1	TGCGCCAGCAGTTCGTACAGGGGGCTGAATATTGGCATCTACAATGAGCAGTTCTTC	CASSSYRGLNIGIYNEQFF
13	TRBV29-1	TRBJ2-5	-	TRBD2	TGCAGCGTTGATCGGGGGGACCAAGAGACCCAGTACTTC	CSVDRGDQETQYF
15	TRBV3-1	TRBJ2-6	-	-	TGTGCCACAGGGGATCCCGTCTCTGGGGCCAACGTCCTGACTTTC	CATGDPVSGANVLTF
14	TRBV6-1	TRBJ2-5	-	TRBD1	TGTGCCAGCCTACGAGACAGGGGGCAAGAGACCCAGTACTTC	CASLRDRGQETQYF
13	TRBV29-1	TRBJ2-7	few	-	TGCAGCGTTGCAAATCAGGTATCCAACGAGCAGTACTTC	CSVANQVSNEQYF
16	TRBV3-1	TRBJ2-2	-	-	TGTGCCAGCAGCCAAGATACGGGACATAACACCGGGGAGCTGTTTTTT	CASSQDTGHNTGELFF
17	TRBV28	TRBJ2-1	-	TRBD1	TGTGCCAGCAGTTTTAGGGCAGGGGGTCGCGGAGTGCAGGAGCAGTTCTTC	CASSFRAGGRGVQEQFF
17	TRBV4-2	TRBJ2-3	few	TRBD2	TGTGCCAGCAGCGAAGGGGAGCGGGGGGAGATCACAGATACGCAGTATTTT	CASSEGERGEITDTQYF
12	TRBV9	TRBJ1-2	-	-	TGTGCCAGCAGCGACTACATGGGCGGCTACACCTTC	CASSDYMGGYTF
16	TRBV5-1	TRBJ2-5	-	-	TGCGCCAGCAGCTTGGTAATTGGCACCGTCGGAGAGACCCAGTACTTC	CASSLVIGTVGETQYF
12	TRBV10-3	TRBJ2-1	-	-	TGTGCCACCGGGATTATTGTCTATGAGCAGTTCTTC	CATGIIVYEQFF
13	TRBV29-1	TRBJ1-1	-	-	TGCAGCGTTGAATTTCAGATGAACACTGAAGCTTTCTTT	CSVEFQMNTEAFF
14	TRBV6-5	TRBJ1-6	-	TRBD1	TGTGCCAGCAGTTACACAGGGGTGAGTTCACCCCTCCACTTT	CASSYTGVSSPLHF
15	TRBV18	TRBJ2-5	-	-	TGTGCCAGCTCACCAGGGGGTCGTTCGGGAGAGACCCAGTACTTC	CASSPGGRSGETQYF
15	TRBV12-3/TRBV12-4	TRBJ2-1	-	TRBD2	TGTGCCAGCAGCCCGGGGAGGGGTAGGTACAATGAGCAGTTCTTC	CASSPGRGRYNEQFF
13	TRBV7-3	TRBJ2-5	-	-	TGTGCCAGCAGCTCTCACCCCGGACTTTCTTTGTACTTC	CASSSHPGLSLYF
17	TRBV4-1	TRBJ2-1	-	-	TGCGCCAGCAGCCAAGGGTTGGGGGGTGGCCCCTACAATGAGCAGTTCTTC	CASSQGLGGGPYNEQFF
17	TRBV9	TRBJ2-3	few	TRBD2	TGTGCCAGCAGCGTAGACGGAGCGGGGGGTTCCACAGATACGCAGTATTTT	CASSVDGAGGSTDTQYF
12	TRBV20-1	TRBJ1-2	-	TRBD1	TGCAGGGCACCCGACAGGGTCTATGGCTACACCTTC	CRAPDRVYGYTF
13	TRBV25-1	TRBJ2-7	few	-	TGTGCCAGCAGTGAATATGGGGGGCGCGAGCAGTACTTC	CASSEYGGREQYF
13	TRBV7-7	TRBJ2-1	-	-	TGTGCTAGCAGCTGGTTTTTAGGTAATGAGCAGTTCTTC	CASSWFLGNEQFF
12	TRBV7-2	TRBJ2-3	many	-	TGTGCCAGCAGCCCCAGCGTAGATACGCAGTATTTT	CASSPSVDTQYF
16	TRBV7-3	TRBJ1-4	-	TRBD1	TGTGCCAGCAGCTTGTTCGCAGGGGGTGCAAAGGAAAAACTGTTTTTT	CASSLFAGGAKEKLFF
14	TRBV6-1	TRBJ2-5	-	-	TGTGCCAGCAGTGAAGCTAGAAGACAAGAGACCCAGTACTTC	CASSEARRQETQYF
18	TRBV7-9	TRBJ2-5	-	TRBD2	TGTGCCAGCAGCTTCCCCGGAGGTACTAGCGGGGTAAAAGAGACCCAGTACTTC	CASSFPGGTSGVKETQYF
14	TRBV25-1	TRBJ2-3	-	TRBD1	TGTGCCAGCGTTCCCGGGACAGTGACAGATACGCAGTATTTT	CASVPGTVTDTQYF
15	TRBV12-3/TRBV12-4	TRBJ1-5	-	-	TGTGCCAGCAGTCCCAGGGGTTTCGGCAATCAGCCCCAGCATTTT	CASSPRGFGNQPQHF
16	TRBV7-8	TRBJ1-5	few	-	TGTGCCAGCAGCTTACCCCAGGTGGCCGCCAGTCAGCCCCAGCATTTT	CASSLPQVAASQPQHF
17	TRBV5-6	TRBJ2-1	many	-	TGTGCCAGCAGCCAAATGGGGGCTACAGGGATAGGAAATGAGCAGTTCTTC	CASSQMGATGIGNEQFF
16	TRBV12-3/TRBV12-4	TRBJ2-3	-	TRBD1	TGTGCCAGCAGTTTCCGACAGGGGCCACGCACAGATACGCAGTATTTT	CASSFRQGPRTDTQYF
17	TRBV4-2	TRBJ2-7	-	TRBD2	TGTGCCAGCAGCCAGACCCCTCCTAGCGGGGGGGCCTACGAGCAGTACTTC	CASSQTPPSGGAYEQYF
16	TRBV9	TRBJ2-5	few	TRBD1	TGTGCCAGCAGCGCCACCGGGACAGGGCCCCAAGAGACCCAGTACTTC	CASSATGTGPQETQYF
21	TRBV21-1	TRBJ1-1	-	-	TGTGCCAGCAGCATTATACAGGGGGCGCATAGCCCCTTGGCTACGAACACTGAAGCTTTCTTT	CASSIIQGAHSPLATNTEAFF
15	TRBV6-5	TRBJ2-5	-	-	TGTGCCAGCAGTTACCTTCTAGCGCGGCAAGAGACCCAGTACTTC	CASSYLLARQETQYF
12	TRBV29-1	TRBJ1-1	-	-	TGCAGCGCCGGACAGTTGAACACTGAAGCTTTCTTT	CSAGQLNTEAFF
14	TRBV27	TRBJ2-7	-	-	TGTGCCAGCAGTCCTACTCCCGCCAGCTACGAGCAGTACTTC	CASSPTPASYEQYF
15	TRBV5-1	TRBJ2-1	few	-	TGCGCCAGCAGCTTGCAGCAGGGGTCCTACAATGAGCAGTTCTTC	CASSLQQGSYNEQFF
14	TRBV7-2	TRBJ2-1	-	-	TGTGCCAGCAGCTTAACGAGACAGAAAAATGAGCAGTTCTTC	CASSLTRQKNEQFF
12	TRBV4-1	TRBJ1-1	-	-	TGCGCCAGCAGCCAAGATCCCCAGGGGGCTTTCTTT	CASSQDPQGAFF
14	TRBV20-1	TRBJ2-3	-	-	TGCAGTGCCCCTGAATGGGGGGTCACAGATACGCAGTATTTT	CSAPEWGVTDTQYF
17	TRBV4-1	TRBJ2-7	few	-	TGCGCCAGCAGCCCAAACTACGCCCCCGATGTGTCCTACGAGCAGTACTTC	CASSPNYAPDVSYEQYF
17	TRBV20-1	TRBJ2-1	-	TRBD2	TGCAGTGCTAGAAGGGGCGGGGGGATCGAAAAGGGCAATGAGCAGTTCTTC	CSARRGGGIEKGNEQFF
13	TRBV27	TRBJ1-4	-	-	TGTGCCAGCAGATACAGGAGAGGGGAAAAACTGTTTTTT	CASRYRRGEKLFF
14	TRBV12-3/TRBV12-4	TRBJ2-3	-	-	TGTGCCAGCGTCTCTAGGAGTAGCACAGATACGCAGTATTTT	CASVSRSSTDTQYF
16	TRBV5-1	TRBJ2-7	-	TRBD1	TGCGCCAGCAGCCAACATTTAGGGGGCGCTTACTACGAGCAGTACTTC	CASSQHLGGAYYEQYF
14	TRBV7-2	TRBJ1-2	-	-	TGTGCCAGCAGCTTAGGGCGCACGTTGAATGGCTACACCTTC	CASSLGRTLNGYTF
14	TRBV12-3/TRBV12-4	TRBJ2-7	-	TRBD1	TGTGCCAGCAGGACAGGGGGCCCCGCCTACGAGCAGTACTTC	CASRTGGPAYEQYF